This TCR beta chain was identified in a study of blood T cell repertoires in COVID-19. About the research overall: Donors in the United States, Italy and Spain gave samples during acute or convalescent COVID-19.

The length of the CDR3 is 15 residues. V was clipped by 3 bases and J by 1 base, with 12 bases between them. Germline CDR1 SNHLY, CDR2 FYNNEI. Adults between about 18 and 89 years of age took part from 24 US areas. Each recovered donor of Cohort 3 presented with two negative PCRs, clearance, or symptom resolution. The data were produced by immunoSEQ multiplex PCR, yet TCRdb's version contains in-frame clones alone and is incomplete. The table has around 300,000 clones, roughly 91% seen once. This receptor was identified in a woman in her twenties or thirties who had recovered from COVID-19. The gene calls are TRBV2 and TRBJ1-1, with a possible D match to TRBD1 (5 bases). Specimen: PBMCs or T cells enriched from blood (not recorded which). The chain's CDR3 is CASSDDSGGNTEAFF. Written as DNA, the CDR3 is TGTGCCAGCAGTGACGACAGCGGGGGGAACACTGAAGCTTTCTTT.